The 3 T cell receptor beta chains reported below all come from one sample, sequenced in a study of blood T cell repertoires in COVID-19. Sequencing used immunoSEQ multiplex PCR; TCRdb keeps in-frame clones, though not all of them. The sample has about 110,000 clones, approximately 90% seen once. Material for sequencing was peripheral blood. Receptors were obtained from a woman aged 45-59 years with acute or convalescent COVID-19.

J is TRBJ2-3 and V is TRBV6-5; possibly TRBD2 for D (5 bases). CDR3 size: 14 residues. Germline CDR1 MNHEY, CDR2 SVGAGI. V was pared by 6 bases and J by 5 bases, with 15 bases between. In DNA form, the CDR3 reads TGTGCCAGCAGACGAGCGGAGTCCATAGATACGCAGTATTTT. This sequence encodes CASRRAESIDTQYF.

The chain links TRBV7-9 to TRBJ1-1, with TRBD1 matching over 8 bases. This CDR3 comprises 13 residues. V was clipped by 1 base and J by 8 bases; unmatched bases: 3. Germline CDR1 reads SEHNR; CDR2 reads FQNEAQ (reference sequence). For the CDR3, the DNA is TGTGCCAGCAGCTTAGGACAGGGGAGGGAAGCTTTCTTT. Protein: CASSLGQGREAFF.

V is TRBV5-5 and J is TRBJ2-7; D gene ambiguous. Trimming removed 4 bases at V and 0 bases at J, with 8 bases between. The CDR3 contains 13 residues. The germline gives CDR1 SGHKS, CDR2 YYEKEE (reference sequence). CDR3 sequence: CASSLDGSYEQYF. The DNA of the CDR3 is TGTGCCAGCAGCCTGGACGGCTCCTACGAGCAGTACTTC.